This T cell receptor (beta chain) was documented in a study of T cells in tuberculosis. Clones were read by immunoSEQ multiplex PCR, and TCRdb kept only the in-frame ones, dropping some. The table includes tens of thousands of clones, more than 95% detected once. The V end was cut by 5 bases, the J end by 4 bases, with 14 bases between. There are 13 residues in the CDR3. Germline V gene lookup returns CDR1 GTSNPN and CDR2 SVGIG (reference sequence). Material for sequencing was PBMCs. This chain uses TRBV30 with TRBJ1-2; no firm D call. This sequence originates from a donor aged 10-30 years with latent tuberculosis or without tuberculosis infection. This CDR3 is CAWAARLTYGYTF. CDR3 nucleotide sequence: TGTGCCTGGGCAGCGCGACTGACCTATGGCTACACCTTC.